This T cell receptor (beta chain) stems from a study of blood T cell repertoires in COVID-19. The wider study: Acute and convalescent COVID-19 specimens originated in the United States, Italy and Spain.

Under the authors' procedure: For nucleated cells, counts were estimated from reference gene primer amplification. The protocol was immunoSEQ multiplex PCR, while the TCRdb copy is restricted to in-frame clones and leaves out a portion. V and J calls and clone size follow that table, whereas D and trimming were derived from the DNA. The top ten hold roughly 12% of the sample, which has over 200,000 clones, 70% to 90% seen once. CDR3 length: 13 amino acids. Germline CDR1 is MGHDK and CDR2 is SYGVNS. V lost 1 base to trimming and J lost 4 bases, with 7 bases between them. Sequenced sample: peripheral blood. The chain joins TRBV25-1 to TRBJ1-2; D uncertain. This receptor was identified in a woman aged 18-29 years who had recovered from COVID-19. CDR3 amino acids: CASSESVVYGYTF. The CDR3 DNA sequence: TGTGCCAGCAGTGAATCGGTAGTCTATGGCTACACCTTC.